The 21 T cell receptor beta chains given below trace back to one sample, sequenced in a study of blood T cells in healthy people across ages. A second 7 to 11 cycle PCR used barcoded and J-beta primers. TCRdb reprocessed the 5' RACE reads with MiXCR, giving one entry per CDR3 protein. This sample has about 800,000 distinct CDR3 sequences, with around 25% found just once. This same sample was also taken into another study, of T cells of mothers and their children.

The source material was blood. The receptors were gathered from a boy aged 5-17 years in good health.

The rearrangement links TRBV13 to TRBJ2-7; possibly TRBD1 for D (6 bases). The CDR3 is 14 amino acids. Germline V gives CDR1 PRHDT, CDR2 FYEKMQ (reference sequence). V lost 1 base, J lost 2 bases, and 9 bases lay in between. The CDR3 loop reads CASSLDRTAYEQYF. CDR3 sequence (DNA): TGTGCCAGCAGCTTAGACCGGACAGCCTACGAGCAGTACTTC.

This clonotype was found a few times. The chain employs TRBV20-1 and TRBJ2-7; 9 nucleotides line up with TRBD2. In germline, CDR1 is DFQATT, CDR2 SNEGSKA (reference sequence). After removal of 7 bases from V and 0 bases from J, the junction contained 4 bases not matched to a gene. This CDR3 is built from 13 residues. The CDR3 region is CSVNSGSSYEQYF. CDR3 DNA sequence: TGCAGTGTTAATAGCGGGAGCTCCTACGAGCAGTACTTC.

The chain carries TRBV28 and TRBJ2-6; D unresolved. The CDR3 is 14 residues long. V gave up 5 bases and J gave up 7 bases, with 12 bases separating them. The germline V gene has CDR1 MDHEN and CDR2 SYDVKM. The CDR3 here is CASSLQERANVLTF. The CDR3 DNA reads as TGTGCCAGCAGTCTTCAGGAGCGAGCCAACGTCCTGACTTTC.

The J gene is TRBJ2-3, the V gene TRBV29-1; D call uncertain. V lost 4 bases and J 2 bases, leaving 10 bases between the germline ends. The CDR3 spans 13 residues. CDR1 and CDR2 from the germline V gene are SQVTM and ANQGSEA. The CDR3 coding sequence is TGCAGCGTTGGGCTGCGCCCCACAGATACGCAGTATTTT. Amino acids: CSVGLRPTDTQYF.

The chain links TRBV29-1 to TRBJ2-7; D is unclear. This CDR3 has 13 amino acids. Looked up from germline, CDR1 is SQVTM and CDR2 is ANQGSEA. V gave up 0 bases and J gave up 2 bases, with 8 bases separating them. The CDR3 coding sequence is TGCAGCGTTGAAGAGGGCCAGACCTACGAGCAGTACTTC. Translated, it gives CSVEEGQTYEQYF.

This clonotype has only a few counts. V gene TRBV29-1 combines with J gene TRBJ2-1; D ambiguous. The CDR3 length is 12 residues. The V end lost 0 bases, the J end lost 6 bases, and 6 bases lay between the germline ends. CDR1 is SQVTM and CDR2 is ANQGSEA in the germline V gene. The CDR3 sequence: CSVEDQVNEQFF. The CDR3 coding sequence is TGCAGCGTTGAAGATCAGGTCAATGAGCAGTTCTTC.

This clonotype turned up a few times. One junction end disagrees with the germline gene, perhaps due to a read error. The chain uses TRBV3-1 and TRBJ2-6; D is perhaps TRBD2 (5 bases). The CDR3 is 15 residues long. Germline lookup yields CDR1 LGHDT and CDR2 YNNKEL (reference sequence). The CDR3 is CASSRGTSGANVLTF. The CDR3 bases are TGCGCCAGCAGCCGGGGTACCTCTGGGGCCAACGTCCTGACTTTC.

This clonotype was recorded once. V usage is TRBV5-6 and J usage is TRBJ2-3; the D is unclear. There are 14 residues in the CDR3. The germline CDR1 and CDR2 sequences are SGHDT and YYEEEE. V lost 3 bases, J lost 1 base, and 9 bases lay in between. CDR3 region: CASSWTDGTDTQYF. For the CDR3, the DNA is TGTGCCAGCAGCTGGACGGATGGCACAGATACGCAGTATTTT.

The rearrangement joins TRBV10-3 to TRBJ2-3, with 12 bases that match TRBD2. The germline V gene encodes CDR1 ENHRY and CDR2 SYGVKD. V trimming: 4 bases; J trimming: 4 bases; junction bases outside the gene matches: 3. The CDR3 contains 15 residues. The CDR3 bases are TGTGCCATCAGTGCGACTAGCGGGGGATCAGATACGCAGTATTTT. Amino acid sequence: CAISATSGGSDTQYF.

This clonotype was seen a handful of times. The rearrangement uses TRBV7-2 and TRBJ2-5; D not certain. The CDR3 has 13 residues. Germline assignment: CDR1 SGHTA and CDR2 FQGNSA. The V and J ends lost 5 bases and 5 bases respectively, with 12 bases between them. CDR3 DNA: TGTGCCAGCAGCACGTCCTCTGGGGAGACCCAGTACTTC. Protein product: CASSTSSGETQYF.

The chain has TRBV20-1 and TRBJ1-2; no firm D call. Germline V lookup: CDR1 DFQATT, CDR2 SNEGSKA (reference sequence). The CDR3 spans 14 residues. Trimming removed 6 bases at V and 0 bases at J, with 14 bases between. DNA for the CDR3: TGCAGTGCACCCCCCGCGGGCTCTAACTATGGCTACACCTTC. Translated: CSAPPAGSNYGYTF.

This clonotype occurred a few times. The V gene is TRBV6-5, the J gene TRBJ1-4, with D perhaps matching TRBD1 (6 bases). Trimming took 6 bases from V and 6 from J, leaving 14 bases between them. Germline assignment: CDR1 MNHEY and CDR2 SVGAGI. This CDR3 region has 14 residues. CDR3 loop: CASSPRGLDEKLFF. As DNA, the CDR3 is TGTGCCAGCAGCCCGAGGGGGTTGGATGAAAAACTGTTTTTT.

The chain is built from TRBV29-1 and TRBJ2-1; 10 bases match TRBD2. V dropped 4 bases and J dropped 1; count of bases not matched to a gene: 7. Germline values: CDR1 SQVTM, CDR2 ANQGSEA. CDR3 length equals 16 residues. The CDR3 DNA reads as TGCAGCGTTGCTTATAGCGGGGGGCATTCCTACAATGAGCAGTTCTTC. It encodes CSVAYSGGHSYNEQFF.

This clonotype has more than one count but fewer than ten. CDR3: CASSQTDREDTQYF. CDR3 coding DNA: TGCGCCAGCAGCCAAACGGACCGGGAAGATACGCAGTATTTT. The chain has TRBV4-3 and TRBJ2-3, with D tentatively TRBD2 (5 bases). The CDR3 has 14 residues. CDR1 is LGHNA and CDR2 is YSLEER in the germline V gene. V lost 2 bases and J lost 5, with 11 bases in between.

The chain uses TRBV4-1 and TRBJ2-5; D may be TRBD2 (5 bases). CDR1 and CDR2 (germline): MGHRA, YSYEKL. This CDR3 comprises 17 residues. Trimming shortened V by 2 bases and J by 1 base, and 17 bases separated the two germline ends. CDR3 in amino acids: CASSQPLGSGTQETQYF. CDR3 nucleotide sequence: TGCGCCAGCAGCCAACCCCTGGGGAGCGGAACCCAAGAGACCCAGTACTTC.

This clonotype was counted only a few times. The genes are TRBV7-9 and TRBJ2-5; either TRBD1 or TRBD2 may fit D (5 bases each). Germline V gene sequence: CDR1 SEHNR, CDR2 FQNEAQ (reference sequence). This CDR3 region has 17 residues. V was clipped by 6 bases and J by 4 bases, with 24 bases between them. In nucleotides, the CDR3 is TGTGCCAGCAGTCGTACCTCGGGACCCATCCTGGGAGAGACCCAGTACTTC. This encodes CASSRTSGPILGETQYF. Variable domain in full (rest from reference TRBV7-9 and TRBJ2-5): DTGVSQNPRHKITKRGQNVTFRCDPISEHNRLYWYRQTLGQGPEFLTYFQNEAQLEKSRLLSDRFSAERPKGSFSTLEIQRTEQGDSAMYLCASSRTSGPILGETQYFGPGTRLLVL.

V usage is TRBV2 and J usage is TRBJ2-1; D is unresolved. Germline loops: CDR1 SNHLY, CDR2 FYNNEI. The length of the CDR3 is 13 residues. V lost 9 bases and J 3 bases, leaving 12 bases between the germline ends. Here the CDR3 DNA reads TGTGCCAGGTCGAGACCTGTCTACAATGAGCAGTTCTTC. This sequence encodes CARSRPVYNEQFF.

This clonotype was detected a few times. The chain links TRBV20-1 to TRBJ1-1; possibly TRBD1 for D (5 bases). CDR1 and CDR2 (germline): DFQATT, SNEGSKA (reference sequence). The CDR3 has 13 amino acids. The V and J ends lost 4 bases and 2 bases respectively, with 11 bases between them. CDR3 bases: TGCAGTGCTACCGGGGCGACCAACACTGAAGCTTTCTTT. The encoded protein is CSATGATNTEAFF.

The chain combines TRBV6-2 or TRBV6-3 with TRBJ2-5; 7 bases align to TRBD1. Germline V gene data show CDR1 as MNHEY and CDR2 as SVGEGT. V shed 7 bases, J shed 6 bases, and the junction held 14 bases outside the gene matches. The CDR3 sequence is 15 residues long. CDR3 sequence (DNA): TGTGCCAGCAACTCCGGGCAGGGGGAAATCCAGACCCAGTACTTC. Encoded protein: CASNSGQGEIQTQYF.

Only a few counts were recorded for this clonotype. CDR3 residues: CASSEELASYNEQFF. The CDR3 DNA reads TGTGCCAGCAGTGAAGAACTAGCCTCCTACAATGAGCAGTTCTTC. This chain uses TRBV6-4 with TRBJ2-1; weak D call: TRBD2 (6 bases). Germline V gives CDR1 MRHNA, CDR2 SNTAGT. The CDR3 is 15 residues long. V shed 3 bases and J shed 0 bases, with 9 bases lying between them.

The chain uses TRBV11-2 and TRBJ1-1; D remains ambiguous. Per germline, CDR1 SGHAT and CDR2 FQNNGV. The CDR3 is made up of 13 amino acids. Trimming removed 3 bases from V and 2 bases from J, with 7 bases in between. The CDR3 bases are TGTGCCAGCAGCTTTGTCTCAAACACTGAAGCTTTCTTT. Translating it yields CASSFVSNTEAFF.